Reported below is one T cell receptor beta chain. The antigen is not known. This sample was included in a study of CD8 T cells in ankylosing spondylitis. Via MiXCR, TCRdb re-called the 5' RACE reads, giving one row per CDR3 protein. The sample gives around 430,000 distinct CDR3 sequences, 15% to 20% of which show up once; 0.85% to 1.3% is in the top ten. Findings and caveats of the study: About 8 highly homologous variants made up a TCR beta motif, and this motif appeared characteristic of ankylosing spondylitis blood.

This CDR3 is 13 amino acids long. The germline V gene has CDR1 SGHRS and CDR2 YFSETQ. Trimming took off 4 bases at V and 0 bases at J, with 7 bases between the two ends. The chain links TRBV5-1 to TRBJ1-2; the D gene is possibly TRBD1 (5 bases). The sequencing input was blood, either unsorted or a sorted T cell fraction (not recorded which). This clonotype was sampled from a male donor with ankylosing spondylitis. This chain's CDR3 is CASSRDANYGYTF. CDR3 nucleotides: TGCGCCAGCAGCCGGGACGCTAACTATGGCTACACCTTC. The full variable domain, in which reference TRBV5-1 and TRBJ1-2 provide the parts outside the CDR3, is KAGVTQTPRYLIKTRGQQVTLSCSPISGHRSVSWYQQTPGQGLQFLFEYFSETQRNKGNFPGRFSGRQFSNSRSEMNVSTLELGDSALYLCASSRDANYGYTFGSGTRLTVV.